This note documents a single T cell receptor (beta chain) sequence. These data are taken from a study of chemoradiotherapy in HPV16-positive cancers. Germline CDR1 ENHRY, CDR2 SYGVKD. This CDR3 region has 12 residues. With 6 bases removed from V and 6 bases from J, the gap between germline ends came to 12 bases. Sequencing was performed with immunoSEQ multiplex PCR; in TCRdb, only in-frame clones are kept and a portion is missing. Of some 14,000 clones in the sample, nearly 70% were seen once. The clonotype originates from a human donor with HPV-associated anogenital cancer. V gene TRBV10-3 combines with J gene TRBJ2-7; TRBD1 might be the D (5 bases). Sampling was performed from a patient who underwent chemoradiotherapy. Here the CDR3 reads CAIRMDIGEQYF. The CDR3 coding sequence is TGTGCCATCAGGATGGACATCGGCGAGCAGTACTTC.